Below are 8 T cell receptor beta chains sequenced from a single sample in a study of T cells expressing NK-cell markers (TCRdb year 2020). Library construction relied on 5' RACE. Sequencing relied on an Illumina HiSeq 2000. The reads underwent TCRdb reprocessing, giving one record for each CDR3 protein sequence and no DNA. In this sample's table one finds roughly 150,000 distinct CDR3 sequences. The ten largest clones add up to around 20% of the sample. What was sequenced was blood T cells: a sorted CD56 or NKG2C T cell subset, CD4+ or CD8+ T cells, or bulk PBMC T cells (not recorded which). The receptors were gathered from a man aged 18-70 years in good health.

This chain connects TRBV6-5 to TRBJ2-5; TCRdb names TRBD1, which stays unverified in the absence of DNA. The CDR3 spans 17 residues. Germline V gene data show CDR1 as MNHEY and CDR2 as SVGAGI. CDR3 amino acids: CASSYPHSTGDGETQYF.

The genes are TRBV24-1 and TRBJ2-5; lacking DNA, the TRBD1 call made by TCRdb goes unchecked. This CDR3 has 16 residues. The germline V gene encodes CDR1 KGHDR and CDR2 SFDVKD. This CDR3 reads CATSDSYGTVQETQYF.

The chain couples TRBV20-1 to TRBJ2-1; TCRdb's D call, TRBD1, is unchecked because there is no DNA. This CDR3 contains 13 residues. Germline CDR1 reads DFQATT; CDR2 reads SNEGSKA (reference sequence). Here the CDR3 reads CSSIGRGLNEQFF.

The chain is built from TRBV2 and TRBJ2-7. The V gene's germline CDR1 is SNHLY and CDR2 FYNNEI. The CDR3 has 12 amino acids. CDR3 sequence: CASSDKQNEQYF.

This chain joins TRBV12-3 or TRBV12-4 and TRBJ1-3. This CDR3 comprises 14 residues. CDR3 in amino acids: CASSFSVSGNTIYF.

J is TRBJ2-2 and V is TRBV5-6; no DNA is available, so the TRBD1 call from TCRdb remains unchecked. CDR1 SGHDT and CDR2 YYEEEE come from the germline V gene. CDR3 length: 16 residues. This CDR3 reads CASSLAFRENTGELFF.

The chain joins TRBV28 to TRBJ2-7; TCRdb designates TRBD2, a call that cannot be tested without DNA. The CDR3 runs 18 residues. Germline V CDR1 and CDR2: MDHEN, SYDVKM. CDR3 residues: CASSYTSGGAGGIYEQYF. Full variable domain (missing parts from reference TRBV28 and TRBJ2-7): DVKVTQSSRYLVKRTGEKVFLECVQDMDHENMFWYRQDPGLGLRLIYFSYDVKMKEKGDIPEGYSVSREKKERFSLILESASTNQTSMYLCASSYTSGGAGGIYEQYFGPGTRLTVT.

The chain joins TRBV10-3 to TRBJ2-1. The CDR3 has 13 residues. Germline values: CDR1 ENHRY, CDR2 SYGVKD. CDR3 protein: CAINRGMNDEQFF.